A selection of T cell receptor beta chains follows, all from one sample in a study of blood T cell repertoires in COVID-19. Generated by immunoSEQ multiplex PCR, the TCRdb table keeps only in-frame clones and is missing some. The sample lists about 170,000 clones; about 88% were seen once. The sample was PBMCs or T cells enriched from blood (not recorded which). The origin of the receptors is a human donor with acute COVID-19. The donor label of this sample is uncertain. CDR3s include the opening cysteine and the closing phenylalanine or tryptophan. A D gene is named only where the DNA matches it firmly. Clone size appears in some rows only: once, few, many, or a class for an expanded clone.

v_gene	abundance	d_gene	j_gene	CDR3nt	CDR3aa
TRBV10-3	-	-	TRBJ1-2	TGTGCCTCATTCCAGGGGATCTATGGCTACACCTTC	CASFQGIYGYTF
TRBV25-1	-	-	TRBJ2-1	TGTGCCAGCAGTGAATCTAAGGGGTTCAGCACCTACAATGAGCAGTTCTTC	CASSESKGFSTYNEQFF
TRBV4-1	-	TRBD1	TRBJ1-1	TGCGCCAGCAGCCGTGGACAGGTGGAGTACACTGAAGCTTTCTTT	CASSRGQVEYTEAFF
TRBV11-1	-	-	TRBJ1-1	TGTGCCAGCAGCTTCCAGGAGGGGTACACTGAAGCTTTCTTT	CASSFQEGYTEAFF
TRBV11-2	-	TRBD1	TRBJ1-1	TGTGCCAGCAGCTTAGGACAGGGGAACACTGAAGCTTTCTTT	CASSLGQGNTEAFF
TRBV27	-	-	TRBJ1-3	TGTGCCAGCAGTCCCTTGGCGGAGACCTCTGGAAACACCATATATTTT	CASSPLAETSGNTIYF
TRBV19	-	-	TRBJ1-4	TGTGCCAGTAGCATGGGGGGGGCAACTAATGAAAAACTGTTTTTT	CASSMGGATNEKLFF
TRBV30	few	TRBD1	TRBJ1-5	TGTGCCTGGAGTGTCACAGGGGGCTCTCAGCCCCAGCATTTT	CAWSVTGGSQPQHF
TRBV9	-	TRBD1	TRBJ2-3	TGTGCCAGCAGCGCGACAGGGGCTCGCACAGATACGCAGTATTTT	CASSATGARTDTQYF
TRBV5-1	-	-	TRBJ1-6	TGCGCCAGCAGCTTGACGGGGGAACGGTCACCCCTCCACTTT	CASSLTGERSPLHF
TRBV25-1	-	TRBD1	TRBJ1-3	TGTGCCAGCAGTGGGACAGGCCTCGGAAACACCATATATTTT	CASSGTGLGNTIYF
TRBV9	-	-	TRBJ2-3	TGTGCCAGCAGCGTAGTTTCGGGGAGCACAGATACGCAGTATTTT	CASSVVSGSTDTQYF
TRBV5-4	-	TRBD2	TRBJ2-3	TGTGCCAGCAGCACTCGGGGGGGCACAGATACGCAGTATTTT	CASSTRGGTDTQYF
TRBV19	-	-	TRBJ1-2	TGTGCCAGTACCCTCGGAAACAGGGCGCTCTTTGGCTACACCTTC	CASTLGNRALFGYTF
TRBV27	-	TRBD1	TRBJ2-1	TGTGCCAGCAGCAGGGTCCCGGGACAGGGCTTCGGTGAGCAGTTCTTC	CASSRVPGQGFGEQFF
TRBV5-1	-	-	TRBJ1-4	TGCGCCAGCACGGGGGAGAACGATGAAAAACTGTTTTTT	CASTGENDEKLFF
TRBV12-3/TRBV12-4	-	-	TRBJ1-1	TGTGCCAGCAGTTTGGGGGGTATCTCTGAAGCTTTCTTT	CASSLGGISEAFF
TRBV6-5	-	-	TRBJ2-3	TGTGCCACCAGAAATGAGGTGGTCCGGAGTACGCAGTATTTT	CATRNEVVRSTQYF
TRBV7-9	-	TRBD2	TRBJ2-3	TGTGCCAGCAGCTTAAGGACTAGCGGGGCCTACTCAGATACGCAGTATTTT	CASSLRTSGAYSDTQYF
TRBV30	-	-	TRBJ1-5	TGTGCCTGGAGTGTACGAGGAAGCGTGCGCCAGCCCCAGCATTTT	CAWSVRGSVRQPQHF
TRBV29-1	-	-	TRBJ1-5	TGCAGCGTGGTGAGAGCTAATCAGCCCCAGCATTTT	CSVVRANQPQHF
TRBV7-8	-	TRBD2	TRBJ2-5	TGTGCCAGCAGCCTCCCCCCCGGAGCGGGGCAAGAGACCCAGTACTTC	CASSLPPGAGQETQYF
TRBV19	-	-	TRBJ1-1	TGTGCCAGTAGAGAACTGACGGACATGAACACTGAAGCTTTCTTT	CASRELTDMNTEAFF
TRBV4-2	-	TRBD2	TRBJ2-1	TGTGCCAGCAGCCAAGAGACTAGCGGCTCCTACAATGAGCAGTTCTTC	CASSQETSGSYNEQFF
TRBV7-2	-	TRBD1	TRBJ1-6	TGTGCCAGCAGCTCTGGACAGGGGGGTACTTCACCCCTCCACTTT	CASSSGQGGTSPLHF
TRBV18	-	-	TRBJ1-6	TGTGCCAGCTCACCAAGCGGCACAGCCAAGTCACCCCTCCACTTT	CASSPSGTAKSPLHF
TRBV30	-	-	TRBJ2-1	TGTGCCTGGAGTGCCAGGGACAATGAGCAGTTCTTC	CAWSARDNEQFF
TRBV27	-	-	TRBJ2-7	TGTGCCAGCAGTTTATCCCCGGCCCCTCAGGGCGAGCAGTACTTC	CASSLSPAPQGEQYF
TRBV7-9	-	TRBD1	TRBJ1-2	TGTGCCAGCAGCGGGACAGGGGAAGCTAACTATGGCTACACCTTC	CASSGTGEANYGYTF
TRBV3-1/TRBV3-2	-	TRBD1	TRBJ2-5	TGTGCCAGCAGCCAGCGACAGGGGGCCAAAGAGACCCAGTACTTC	CASSQRQGAKETQYF
TRBV19	-	TRBD1	TRBJ2-2	TGTGCCAGTAGTAGAATACAGGGGGGCGGGGAGCTGTTTTTT	CASSRIQGGGELFF